Below, one T cell receptor (beta chain) is given with its context. The sample comes from a study of blood T cell repertoires in COVID-19. Across the whole study: Samples came from the United States, Italy and Spain, spanning acute and convalescent COVID-19. PBMCs, B-cell-depleted T cells, or T cells provided the cDNA or gDNA that made up the material.

Original processing notes: From reference gene primer amplification, estimates of nucleated cell counts were derived. TCRdb's copy holds only in-frame clones and misses some; the assay was immunoSEQ multiplex PCR. The V and J calls and the clone size are those of that table, but D and trimming were determined from the DNA. The sample shows about 12,000 clones, 82% of them seen only once. The clonotype originates from an elderly man with acute or convalescent COVID-19. Material for sequencing was peripheral blood.

The CDR3 sequence is CARPKLAGLNEQFF. CDR3 bases: TGCGCCAGACCTAAACTAGCGGGGTTGAATGAGCAGTTCTTC. The chain employs TRBV23-1 and TRBJ2-1; 10 bases line up with TRBD2. TRBV23-1 is an open reading frame whose function is uncertain. The CDR3 has 14 amino acids. J gave up 7 bases and V 9 bases, and 9 bases lay outside the gene matches.